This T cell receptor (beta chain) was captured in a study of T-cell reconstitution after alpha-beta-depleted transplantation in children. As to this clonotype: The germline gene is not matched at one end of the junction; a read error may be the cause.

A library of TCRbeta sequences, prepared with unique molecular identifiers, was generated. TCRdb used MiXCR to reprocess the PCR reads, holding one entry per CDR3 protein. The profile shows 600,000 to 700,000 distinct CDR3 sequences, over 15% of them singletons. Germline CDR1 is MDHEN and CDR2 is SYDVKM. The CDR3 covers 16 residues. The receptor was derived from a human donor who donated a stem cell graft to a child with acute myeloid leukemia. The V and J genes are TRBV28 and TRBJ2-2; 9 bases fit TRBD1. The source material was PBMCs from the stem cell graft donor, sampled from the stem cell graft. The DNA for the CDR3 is TGTGCCAGCACTTTACAGGGGGCTCGTTCCACCGGGGAGCTGTTTTTT. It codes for CASTLQGARSTGELFF.